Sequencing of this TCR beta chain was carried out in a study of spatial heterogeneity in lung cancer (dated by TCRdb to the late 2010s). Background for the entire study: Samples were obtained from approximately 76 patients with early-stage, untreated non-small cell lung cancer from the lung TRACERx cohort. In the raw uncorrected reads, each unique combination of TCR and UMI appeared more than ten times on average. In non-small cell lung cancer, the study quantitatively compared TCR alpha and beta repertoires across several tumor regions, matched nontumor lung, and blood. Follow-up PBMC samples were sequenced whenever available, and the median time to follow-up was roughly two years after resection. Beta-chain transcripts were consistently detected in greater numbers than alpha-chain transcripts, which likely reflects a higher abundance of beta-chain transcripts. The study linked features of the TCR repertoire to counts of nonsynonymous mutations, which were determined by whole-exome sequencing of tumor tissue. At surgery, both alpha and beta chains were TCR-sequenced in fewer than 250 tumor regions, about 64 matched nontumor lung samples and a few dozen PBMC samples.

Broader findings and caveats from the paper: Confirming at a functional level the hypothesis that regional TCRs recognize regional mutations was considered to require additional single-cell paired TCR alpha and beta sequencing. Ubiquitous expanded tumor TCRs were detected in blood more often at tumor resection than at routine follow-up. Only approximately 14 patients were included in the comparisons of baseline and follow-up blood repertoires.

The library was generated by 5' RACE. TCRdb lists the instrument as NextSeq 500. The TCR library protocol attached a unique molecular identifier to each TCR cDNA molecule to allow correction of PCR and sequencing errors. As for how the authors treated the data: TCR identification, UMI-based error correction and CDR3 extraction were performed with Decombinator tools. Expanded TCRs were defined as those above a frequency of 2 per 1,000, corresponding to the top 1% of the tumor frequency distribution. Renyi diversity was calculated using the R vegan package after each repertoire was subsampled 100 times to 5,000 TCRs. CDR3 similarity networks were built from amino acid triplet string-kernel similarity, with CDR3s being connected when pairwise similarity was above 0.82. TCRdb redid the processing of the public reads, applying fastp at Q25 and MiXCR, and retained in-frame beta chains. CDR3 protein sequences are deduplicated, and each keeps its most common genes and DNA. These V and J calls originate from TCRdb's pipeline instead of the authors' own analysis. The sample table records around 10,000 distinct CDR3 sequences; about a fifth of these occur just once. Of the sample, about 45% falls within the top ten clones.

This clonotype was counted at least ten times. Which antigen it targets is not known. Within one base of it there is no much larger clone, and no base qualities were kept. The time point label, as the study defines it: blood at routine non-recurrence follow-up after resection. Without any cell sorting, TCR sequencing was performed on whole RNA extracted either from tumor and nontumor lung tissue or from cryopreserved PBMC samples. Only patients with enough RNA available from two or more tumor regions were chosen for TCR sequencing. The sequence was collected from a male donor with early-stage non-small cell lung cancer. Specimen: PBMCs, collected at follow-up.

The DNA reads TGTGCCAGCAGCCGACAAGGGACAGGGGAGTACGAGCAGTACTTC. The encoded protein is CASSRQGTGEYEQYF. The receptor chain draws on TRBV7-8 and TRBJ2-7, with 10 bases aligning to TRBD1. The germline V gene encodes CDR1 SGHVS and CDR2 FQNEAQ. Taken from cysteine to phenylalanine, the CDR3 has 15 residues. The retained sequence is limited to the CDR3, 45 bases, with the frame set at the first base. After removal of 5 bases from V and 4 bases from J, the junction retains 8 bases not matched to a gene.